This T cell receptor beta chain emerged from a study of blood T cell repertoires in COVID-19. Study as a whole: COVID-19 samples, acute and convalescent, were from the United States, Italy and Spain. Sample material is recorded as cDNA or gDNA derived from T cells, B-cell-depleted T cells, or PBMCs.

Per the authors' pipeline: How many nucleated cells were present was estimated from reference gene primer amplification. Libraries were prepared by immunoSEQ multiplex PCR; TCRdb keeps only in-frame clonotypes and omits some of them. V, J and clone size reflect that table, while D and trimming were determined from the DNA. Counted here are about 210,000 clones, almost 85% occurring once; the ten biggest clones make up 9.5% to 15%. Germline lookup yields CDR1 SNHLY and CDR2 FYNNEI. V was pared by 4 bases and J by 0 bases, with 12 bases between. The CDR3 length is 15 residues. Material for sequencing was peripheral blood. This sequence joins TRBV2 and TRBJ1-2, with D tentatively TRBD1 (5 bases). The receptor's source is a woman aged 35 to 49 with acute or convalescent COVID-19. Here the CDR3 DNA reads TGTGCCAGCAGTGTCAGACAGACAACTAACTATGGCTACACCTTC. This translates into CASSVRQTTNYGYTF.